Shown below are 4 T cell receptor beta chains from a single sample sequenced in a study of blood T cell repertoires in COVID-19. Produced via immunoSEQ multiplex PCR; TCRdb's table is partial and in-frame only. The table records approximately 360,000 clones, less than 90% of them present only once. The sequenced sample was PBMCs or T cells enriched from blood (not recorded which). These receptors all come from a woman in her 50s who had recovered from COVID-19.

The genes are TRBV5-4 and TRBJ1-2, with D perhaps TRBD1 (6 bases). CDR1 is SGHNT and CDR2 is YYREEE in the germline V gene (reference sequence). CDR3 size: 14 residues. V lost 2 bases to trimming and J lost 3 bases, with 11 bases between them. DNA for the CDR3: TGTGCCAGCAGCTTCCCAGGGGACGACTATGGCTACACCTTC. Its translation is CASSFPGDDYGYTF.

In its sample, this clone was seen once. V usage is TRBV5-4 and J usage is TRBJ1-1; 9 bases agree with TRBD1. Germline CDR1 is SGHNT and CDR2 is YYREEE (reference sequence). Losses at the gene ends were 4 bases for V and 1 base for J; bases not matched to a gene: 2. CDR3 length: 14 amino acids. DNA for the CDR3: TGTGCCAGCAGCGTGACAGGGGGGAACACTGAAGCTTTCTTT. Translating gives CASSVTGGNTEAFF.

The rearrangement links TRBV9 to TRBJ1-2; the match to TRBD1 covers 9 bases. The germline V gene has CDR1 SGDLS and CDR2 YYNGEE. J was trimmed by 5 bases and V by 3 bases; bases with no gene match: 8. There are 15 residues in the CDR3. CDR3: CASSEWDRAGYGYTF. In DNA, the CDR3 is TGTGCCAGCAGCGAATGGGACAGGGCGGGATATGGCTACACCTTC.

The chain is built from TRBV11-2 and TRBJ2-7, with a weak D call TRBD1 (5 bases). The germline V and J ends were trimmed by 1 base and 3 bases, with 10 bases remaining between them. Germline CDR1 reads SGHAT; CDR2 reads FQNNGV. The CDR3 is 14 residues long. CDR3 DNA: TGTGCCAGCAGCTTAGCAGGGCTGGTCTACGAGCAGTACTTC. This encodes CASSLAGLVYEQYF. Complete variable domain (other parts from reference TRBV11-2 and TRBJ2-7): EAGVAQSPRYKIIEKRQSVAFWCNPISGHATLYWYQQILGQGPKLLIQFQNNGVVDDSQLPKDRFSAERLKGVDSTLKIQPAKLEDSAVYLCASSLAGLVYEQYFGPGTRLTVT.